Sequencing of this T cell receptor (beta chain) was carried out in a study of cytomegalovirus exposure and HLA in healthy donors. Study observations and caveats: Several of the most significant clusters appeared, in a later analysis, to be linked to common viral pathogens. Most subjects' HLA-A and HLA-B alleles were reportedly predicted from TCR beta sequences.

V gave up 3 bases and J gave up 1 base, with 13 bases separating them. The CDR3 covers 16 residues. From germline, CDR1 is KGHSH and CDR2 LQKENI. Donors were nominally healthy when sampled, though unrecorded immune exposures were likely. To note about this clone: What it binds is unknown.

Vbeta (60) and Jbeta (13) primers were used in the PCR. Here immunoSEQ multiplex PCR was the method, and the copy in TCRdb shows in-frame clones only, minus some. The sample includes 150,000 to 200,000 clones, 80% seen only once; the top ten take about 1%. V and J are TRBV18 and TRBJ1-3; weak D call: TRBD1 (5 bases). The sequence was obtained from a woman aged 35 to 49 in good health and CMV-seronegative. Source material: PBMCs. The CDR3 here is CASSPVLGESGNTIYF. CDR3 nucleotide sequence: TGTGCCAGCTCACCGGTTTTAGGGGAATCTGGAAACACCATATATTTT.